What follows are 23 T cell receptor beta chains derived from one specimen sequenced in a study of blood T cell repertoires in COVID-19. Clones were sequenced by immunoSEQ multiplex PCR, and TCRdb holds only the in-frame ones, with some missing. The repertoire holds fewer than 300,000 clones, with 83% as singletons. Sequencing was carried out using peripheral blood. These receptors were collected from a woman between 45 and 60 years old who had recovered from COVID-19.

The chain is built from TRBV3-1 (or the pseudogene TRBV3-2) and TRBJ2-3; a possible D gene is TRBD2 (6 bases). Trimming stripped 2 bases from V and 4 bases from J, with 22 bases between. The CDR3 has 18 residues. Germline CDR1 is LGHDT and CDR2 is YNNKEL (reference sequence). This CDR3 reads CASSQPGVLAVAADTQYF. CDR3 in DNA: TGTGCCAGCAGCCAACCCGGGGTACTCGCCGTAGCGGCAGATACGCAGTATTTT.

The V gene is TRBV9, the J gene TRBJ2-7, with 8 bases lining up with TRBD1. This CDR3 comprises 14 residues. V was clipped by 4 bases and J by 0 bases; unmatched bases: 3. Germline V gene lookup returns CDR1 SGDLS and CDR2 YYNGEE. CDR3 DNA sequence: TGTGCCAGCAGCATCGGACAGGGCTCCTACGAGCAGTACTTC. Its protein product is CASSIGQGSYEQYF.

This rearrangement joins TRBV4-2 to TRBJ2-1, with D uncertain. The germline CDR1 and CDR2 sequences are LGHNA and YNFKEQ. CDR3 size: 15 residues. V lost 1 base to trimming and J lost 5 bases, with 12 bases between them. For the CDR3, the DNA is TGTGCCAGCAGCCAAGTGGCGCGGCAAAACAATGAGCAGTTCTTC. The encoded protein is CASSQVARQNNEQFF.

The chain links TRBV28 to TRBJ1-2; a possible D gene is TRBD1 (5 bases). The ends were cut back, 3 bases at V and 3 bases at J, with 8 bases in the middle. Germline V gene lookup returns CDR1 MDHEN and CDR2 SYDVKM. The CDR3 length is 13 residues. CDR3 nucleotides: TGTGCCAGCAGTTTCGGGGGATACTATGGCTACACCTTC. It codes for CASSFGGYYGYTF.

The rearrangement joins TRBV7-2 to TRBJ2-1; 8 bases line up with TRBD2. The germline gives CDR1 SGHTA, CDR2 FQGNSA. V shed 6 bases and J 3 bases; nucleotides not matched to a gene: 7. This CDR3 has 15 amino acids. This chain's CDR3 is CASRPPGGGYNEQFF. CDR3 DNA: TGTGCCAGCAGACCCCCGGGGGGGGGCTACAATGAGCAGTTCTTC.

The chain carries TRBV6-6 and TRBJ1-1, with TRBD1 identical over 11 bases. The J segment lost 3 bases and the V segment lost 4 bases, leaving 7 bases of the junction unmatched. Looked up from germline, CDR1 is MNHNY and CDR2 is SVGAGI (reference sequence). This CDR3 comprises 16 residues. The chain's CDR3 is CASSWGQGGHDTEAFF. The DNA of the CDR3 is TGTGCCAGCAGTTGGGGACAGGGGGGGCATGACACTGAAGCTTTCTTT.

The chain couples TRBV30 to TRBJ2-5; 8 bases align to TRBD1. V lost 0 bases, J lost 5 bases, and 8 bases stayed unmatched. Looked up from germline, CDR1 is GTSNPN and CDR2 is SVGIG (reference sequence). The CDR3 is made up of 15 amino acids. CDR3 loop: CAWSVAGGFGETQYF. CDR3 bases: TGTGCCTGGAGTGTAGCAGGGGGCTTTGGGGAGACCCAGTACTTC.

The chain uses TRBV2 and TRBJ1-1; no firm D call. CDR1 is SNHLY, CDR2 FYNNEI, per germline. Between the trimmed V and J ends, which lost 1 base and 1 base, there was a span of 13 bases. The CDR3 consists of 16 residues. CDR3 sequence (DNA): TGTGCCAGCAGTGAAGTTAGCTTCAGACCGAACACTGAAGCTTTCTTT. As protein: CASSEVSFRPNTEAFF.

This CDR3 reads CSALHGQPQHF. CDR3 nucleotides: TGCAGTGCCCTGCACGGGCAGCCCCAGCATTTT. The chain recombines TRBV20-1 with TRBJ1-5, with D unresolved. V lost 6 bases, J lost 7 bases, and 10 bases lay in between. The germline gives CDR1 DFQATT, CDR2 SNEGSKA (reference sequence). CDR3 length equals 11 residues.

This rearrangement joins TRBV9 to TRBJ1-6, with TRBD1 as a possible D gene (6 bases). Germline CDR1 reads SGDLS; CDR2 reads YYNGEE. The V gene lost 6 bases and the J gene lost 8 bases, with 12 bases spanning the gap. This CDR3 comprises 13 residues. CDR3 in amino acids: CASNREPDSPLHF. The CDR3 nucleotides read TGTGCCAGCAACAGGGAACCCGATTCACCCCTCCACTTT.

This rearrangement joins TRBV27 to TRBJ1-1; D unclear. The CDR3 length is 15 residues. Germline V gives CDR1 MNHEY, CDR2 SMNVEV (reference sequence). V lost 3 bases and J lost 0, with 11 bases in between. CDR3 bases: TGTGCCAGCAGTTTGGGAGGAGCTCTGAACACTGAAGCTTTCTTT. This translates into CASSLGGALNTEAFF.

This rearrangement joins TRBV28 to TRBJ2-1; 11 bases line up with TRBD1. Trimming took 5 bases from V and 2 from J; bases not matched to a gene: 5. The CDR3 extends over 16 amino acids. CDR1 and CDR2 from the germline V gene are MDHEN and SYDVKM. Here the CDR3 DNA reads TGTGCCAGCAGTGCCGAGGGACAGGGGGCCTACAATGAGCAGTTCTTC. Protein: CASSAEGQGAYNEQFF.

The count of this clone is one. The rearrangement joins TRBV3-1 (or the pseudogene TRBV3-2) to TRBJ2-1; 8 nucleotides match TRBD2. This CDR3 has 18 amino acids. V lost 2 bases, J lost 9 bases, and 18 bases stayed unmatched. Germline lookup yields CDR1 LGHDT and CDR2 YNNKEL (reference sequence). DNA for the CDR3: TGTGCCAGCAGCCAACCTGGGTATGTTAGCGGGAAGTGGGGTGAGCAGTTCTTC. Protein sequence: CASSQPGYVSGKWGEQFF.

The chain couples TRBV4-3 to TRBJ2-7, with D possibly being TRBD1 (5 bases). This CDR3 spans 13 amino acids. V gave up 0 bases and J gave up 6 bases, with 9 bases separating them. Germline assignment: CDR1 LGHNA and CDR2 YSLEER. The CDR3 nucleotides are TGCGCCAGCAGCCAAGACAGGGCGGCCGAGCAGTACTTC. This gives the protein CASSQDRAAEQYF.

V gene TRBV28 combines with J gene TRBJ2-7; 8 nucleotides match TRBD1. The junction had 9 bases not matched to a gene; V was cut back by 5 bases and J by 3 bases. The germline V gene has CDR1 MDHEN and CDR2 SYDVKM. This CDR3 has 15 amino acids. CDR3 residues: CASSRPGQEVYEQYF. The CDR3 DNA reads as TGTGCCAGCAGTAGACCGGGACAGGAGGTCTACGAGCAGTACTTC.

The CDR3 loop reads CAISESSGTGTSGANVLTF. The CDR3 region has the DNA TGTGCCATCAGTGAGTCTTCCGGGACAGGGACGTCCGGGGCCAACGTCCTGACTTTC. V usage is TRBV10-3 and J usage is TRBJ2-6, with 9 bases aligning to TRBD1. Trimming took 0 bases from V and 4 from J; bases not matched to a gene: 10. Per the germline V gene, CDR1 is ENHRY and CDR2 is SYGVKD. There are 19 residues in the CDR3.

The chain couples TRBV6-5 to TRBJ1-6, with TRBD1 matching over 7 bases. The J segment lost 9 bases and the V segment lost 2 bases, leaving 4 bases of the junction unmatched. The CDR3 spans 14 residues. Germline V gives CDR1 MNHEY, CDR2 SVGAGI. The CDR3 bases are TGTGCCAGCAGTTACGGCCAGGGGGGTTCACCCCTCCACTTT. This sequence encodes CASSYGQGGSPLHF.

The chain uses TRBV28 and TRBJ2-3, with 9 bases lining up with TRBD2. The CDR3 is made up of 17 amino acids. V lost 4 bases, J lost 2 bases, and 10 bases stayed unmatched. Germline V CDR1 and CDR2: MDHEN, SYDVKM. CDR3 region: CASSYPPERGDTDTQYF. The CDR3 bases are TGTGCCAGCAGTTACCCACCGGAGCGGGGGGACACAGATACGCAGTATTTT.

This clone was observed once. The chain uses TRBV6-2 or TRBV6-3 and TRBJ1-1; 7 nucleotides agree with TRBD1. The V gene end was trimmed by 4 bases and the J gene end by 3 bases; junction bases not matched to a gene: 17. There are 18 residues in the CDR3. The germline V gene encodes CDR1 MNHEY and CDR2 SVGEGT. This CDR3 is CASSFGWDLTGRDTEAFF. The CDR3 DNA follows: TGTGCCAGCAGTTTCGGTTGGGATTTGACAGGGCGGGACACTGAAGCTTTCTTT.

The chain recombines TRBV7-9 with TRBJ1-4; 7 bases align to TRBD1. The CDR3 covers 15 residues. The ends lost 5 bases at V and 4 bases at J; junction bases unmatched: 7. Germline CDR1 SEHNR, CDR2 FQNEAQ (reference sequence). CDR3 in DNA: TGTGCCAGCAGCGAACTTACAGGGGATAATGAAAAACTGTTTTTT. This encodes CASSELTGDNEKLFF.

This clone was found a few times. The chain links TRBV15 to TRBJ2-5, with 8 bases fitting TRBD1. The CDR3 loop spans 15 amino acids. Germline V gene lookup returns CDR1 LNHNV and CDR2 YYDKDF (reference sequence). The trim removed 2 bases at V and 5 bases at J, leaving 7 bases unmatched. The CDR3 loop is CATSRQTGALETQYF. CDR3 nucleotide sequence: TGTGCCACCAGCAGACAGACAGGGGCTTTGGAGACCCAGTACTTC.

The CDR3 loop reads CSASPTGTGQETQYF. CDR3 nucleotide sequence: TGCAGTGCTAGTCCTACCGGGACAGGGCAAGAGACCCAGTACTTC. The rearrangement uses TRBV20-1 and TRBJ2-5, with 9 nucleotides matching TRBD1. The CDR3 is 15 amino acids. J was trimmed by 2 bases and V by 3 bases; bases with no gene match: 7. Looked up from germline, CDR1 is DFQATT and CDR2 is SNEGSKA (reference sequence).

The V gene is TRBV28, the J gene TRBJ2-7, with D tentatively TRBD1 (5 bases). The germline CDR1 and CDR2 sequences are MDHEN and SYDVKM. V was clipped by 7 bases and J by 2 bases, with 15 bases between them. CDR3 length equals 14 residues. CDR3 region: CASNLQGTTYEQYF. CDR3 sequence (DNA): TGTGCCAGCAATCTTCAGGGCACGACCTACGAGCAGTACTTC.